The source of this TCR beta chain is a study of blood T cells in healthy people across ages (dated by TCRdb to between 2015 and 2017). Regarding the study in general: In model experiments, roughly one uniquely barcoded TCR beta cDNA molecule per two T cells was captured by template switching. To track age-related changes in TCR beta repertoire diversity, the study relied on deep sequencing normalized with unique cDNA molecular identifiers. Donors were grouped into four age groups: young (average 16 years), middle-aged (around 39), aged (about 60) and long-lived (about 89). Donors of different ages were randomly distributed across sequencing lanes to avoid experimental bias. For two donors (one aged 18 to 29 and one aged 80 or older), the study analyzed two additional independent replicas of 1 million unique cDNA reads from the same blood draw.

The library was made by 5' RACE. Sequencing used an Illumina HiSeq 2500. A second PCR of about 6 to 11 cycles was performed with a sample-barcoded 5' primer and a J-beta primer mix. Each TCR beta cDNA molecule received a unique molecular identifier from a template-switch 5' adaptor carrying 12 random nucleotides. At least 3 million CDR3-containing paired-end reads were obtained from each sample. First-strand cDNA synthesis was performed from all RNA using the Mint cDNA synthesis kit, with priming by a TRBC-specific oligonucleotide. All cDNA was treated with uracil-DNA glycosylase and then went through a first 18-cycle PCR with the universal primers M1SS and BC2_uni_R. Per the source publication's procedure: Each sample was normalized by randomly selecting 1 million high-quality reads, each carrying a distinct molecular identifier. Reads sharing molecular identifiers were discarded rather than binned into consensus sequences. MiTCR, run with a Q25 quality threshold and the strictest error-elimination algorithm, handled CDR3 identification, clonotype clustering and error correction. Lower-bound total TCR beta diversity was estimated with a nonparametric unseen species model using Euler transformation. Using fastp trimming at Q25 and MiXCR clonotype assembly, TCRdb reanalyzed the public sequencing data and kept in-frame beta chains. Rows with a matching CDR3 protein are joined into one entry that keeps the most common DNA and genes. The V and J calls and clone size are TCRdb's, not the authors'. The sample data list some 860,000 distinct CDR3 sequences, and roughly 56% of these were observed just once. 20% to 30% of the sample is held by the ten biggest clonotypes.

Trimming at the junction amounts to 9 bases on V and 2 bases on J, and the germline ends lie 13 bases apart. For CDR1 and CDR2, the germline V gene lists MNHNS and SASEGT. Including the terminal cysteine and phenylalanine, the CDR3 comprises 13 residues. Kept here is only the CDR3 DNA, which spans 39 bases and is read in frame from base 1. The paper as a whole reports these results and caveats: As age increased, observed TCR beta diversity per million T cells dropped in a roughly linear way, and a significant reduction was already evident by age about 40. Estimates of total diversity based on one million sequenced T cells were considered lower bounds and underestimates. Because the CMV infection status of the donors was unknown, age-related changes in expanded clonotypes may potentially have been confounded. There was a strong correlation between observed TCR beta diversity and the percentage of naive T cells measured by flow cytometry. Since profiling was done on bulk unsorted PBMCs, naive and antigen-experienced compartments could not be conclusively compared. Compared with the aged group, the long-lived group had more naive CD4+ T cells, fewer expanded clones and increased TCR diversity, suggesting age selection.

As for this clonotype: This clone's antigen is unknown. No quality values exist for individual bases; no much larger clone is one base distant.

The roughly 39 donors, aged roughly 6 to 90 years, were systemically healthy Caucasian individuals from Russia. About 10 milliliters of peripheral blood were collected from each donor into EDTA-treated Vacutainer tubes. Ficoll-Paque density-gradient centrifugation was used to isolate PBMCs, with at least 6.5 million obtained per sample. Trizol reagent was used to extract total RNA from PBMCs, with at least 5.5 micrograms per sample. The percentages of naive CD45RAhigh/CD27high T cells were determined by flow cytometry on a PBMC aliquot from every donor. This clonotype was sampled from a man aged 35-49 years in good health. The chain employs TRBV6-1 and TRBJ1-1; the D gene is perhaps TRBD1, from 6 matching bases. The sequenced sample consisted of blood. The CDR3 in this case is CASKGHPNTEAFF. The DNA is TGTGCCAGTAAGGGACACCCTAACACTGAAGCTTTCTTT.